Included here is one TCR beta chain sequence, with context. This clone was observed a few times. Its target antigen remains unknown. Qualities for individual bases were not recorded, and no much larger clone is one base off. This sample was taken from a study of beta chain features in type 1 diabetes (dated 2018 in TCRdb). A note on the overall study: Mean age, gender distribution, total cell number and subset yield did not differ between patients and healthy donors. A total of about 100,000,000 sorted cells were examined across all samples, and RNA yield correlated strongly with the number of cells per subset. In the study, TCRB repertoires of sorted circulating CD4+ T cell subsets from recently diagnosed type 1 diabetes patients were compared with those of matched healthy donors. Regulatory and stem cell-like memory subsets were obtained from only 8 patients and roughly 8 healthy donors, while naive and central memory subsets were obtained from all 30 or so donors. The paper's findings and limits, for the study overall: Patients with type 1 diabetes made fewer insertions and deleted more nucleotides at VDJ recombination sites, implying thymic rearrangement abnormalities. Type 1 diabetes patients showed a moderate but significant shortening of TCRB CDR3 length in all four CD4+ subsets. Shorter templates might be favored by PCR, yet because patient and control samples were amplified and corrected together, any such skew would affect both groups equally. Naive, central memory and regulatory TCRB repertoires appeared to be more similar among patients than among healthy donors. Because cDNA rather than genomic DNA was sequenced, highly expressing activated cells could have been over-represented, although no difference in activation and CD3 levels was found between groups. HLA sub-analyses involved small numbers of individuals, so any influence of HLA type on TCRB rearrangement remained unresolved.

From each donor, a single peripheral blood sample of 100 to 150 mL on average was drawn into heparinised tubes. A BD FACSAria II and a panel including CD45RO, CCR7, CD25, CD127, CD95 and CD27 were used to sort naive, central memory, regulatory and stem cell-like memory CD4+ T cells. All sorted populations exceeded 95% purity. PBMCs were isolated immediately by Lymphoprep density gradient centrifugation and stained directly without culture. Samples were stained and sorted in pairs, with one healthy donor and one patient per experiment, so that batch effects were minimized. V is shortened by 8 bases, J by 5 bases, and the region joining them spans 15 bases. The CDR3 covers 14 residues, taking in both the cysteine and the phenylalanine. CDR3 DNA is the only sequence kept; it has 42 bases, read in frame from the first base. Via the germline V gene (reference sequence), CDR1 is MNHNY and CDR2 SVGAGI. All of the isolated RNA was reverse transcribed with the High Capacity cDNA Reverse Transcription Kit, so expressed TCRB transcripts were sequenced. Deep immunoSEQ sequencing was performed on naive, central memory and regulatory T cell samples, with an average of roughly 3.6 million total reads per sample. After sorted cells were lysed in RLT buffer, RNA was extracted with DNase-treated RNeasy Micro or Mini kits, with the choice depending on cell number. Each cell subset was processed separately to prevent cross-contamination, with patient and healthy donor samples processed together. Using the immunoSEQ multiplex PCR, TCRB sequences were amplified from cDNA into 87-bp fragments spanning the CDR3 region. Sequencing of the amplicons was done on the Illumina HiSeq platform. The authors' pipeline ran thus. PCR bias was corrected computationally using synthetic template baselines, and reads within Hamming distance 2 were collapsed, with unmergeable singletons discarded. Reads were aligned against IMGT so that V, D and J genes, CDR3 length and insertions or deletions at six rearrangement sites could be assigned. Within each subset, clonotype counts were normalized to sorted cell number, and only after that were true diversity and Gini coefficients computed with the tcR R package. The overlap coefficient, calculated on TCRB nucleotide sequences, was used to quantify repertoire sharing. TCRdb's version of the immuneACCESS table is confined to in-frame rearrangements and falls short of the full clone set. An unresolved V gene accounts for under half of the shortfall where checked; the remainder is of unknown origin. Clone size and the V and J calls come from that table; the DNA yielded D and trimming. The sample table records about 340,000 clones; 7.5% to 9% of these occur just once. Roughly 0.44% of the sample belongs to the ten largest clones.

Sequencing was carried out using central memory CD4+ T cells from blood. This sequence was found in a woman between 18 and 29 years old in good health. The chain is made from TRBV6-6 and TRBJ2-2; possibly the D gene is TRBD2, per 6 matching bases. The CDR3 loop reads CASSGGPRTGELFF. The nucleotides are TGTGCCAGCTCCGGGGGACCTAGGACCGGGGAGCTGTTTTTT.